This TCR beta chain is from a study of blood T cells in healthy people across ages. Ten or more counts support this clonotype. Its matching antigen is unknown. A sample-barcoded 5' primer and a J-beta primer mix were used in a second PCR of about 7 to 11 cycles. From the 5' RACE reads, TCRdb called clonotypes with MiXCR, one entry per CDR3 protein. Of roughly 680,000 distinct CDR3 sequences in the sample, 52% were seen once. Study-wide results and caveats: It was found that TCR beta diversity correlated strongly with the percentage of naive T cells. A roughly linear fall in TCR beta diversity per million T cells was seen with increasing age.

This CDR3 is built from 13 residues. CDR1 is SGHRS, CDR2 YFSETQ, per germline. Trimming stripped 4 bases from V and 10 bases from J, with 15 bases between. The J gene is TRBJ2-1, the V gene TRBV5-1, with D perhaps TRBD1 (5 bases). The sample comprised blood. The sequence was collected from a woman of 80 years or more in good health. The CDR3 nucleotides are TGCGCCAGCAGCCAAAAGGCCCAGGGAGAGCAGTTCTTC. Translated: CASSQKAQGEQFF.